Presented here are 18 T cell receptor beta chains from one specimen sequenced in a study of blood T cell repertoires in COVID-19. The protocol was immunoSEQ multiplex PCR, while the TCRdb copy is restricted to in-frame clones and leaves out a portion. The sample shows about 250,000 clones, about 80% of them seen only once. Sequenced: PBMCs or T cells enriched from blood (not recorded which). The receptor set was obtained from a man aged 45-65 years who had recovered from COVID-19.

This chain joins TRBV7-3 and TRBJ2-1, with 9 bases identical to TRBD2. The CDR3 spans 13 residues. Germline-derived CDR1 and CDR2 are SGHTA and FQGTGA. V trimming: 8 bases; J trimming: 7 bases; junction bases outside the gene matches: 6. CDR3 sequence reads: CASGLAGPNEQFF. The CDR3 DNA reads TGTGCCAGCGGGCTAGCGGGACCTAATGAGCAGTTCTTC.

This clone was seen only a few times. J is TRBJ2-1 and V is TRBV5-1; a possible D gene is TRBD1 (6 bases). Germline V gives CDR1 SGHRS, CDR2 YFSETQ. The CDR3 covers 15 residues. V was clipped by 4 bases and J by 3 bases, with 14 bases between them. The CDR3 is CASSPGHGLYNEQFF. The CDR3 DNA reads TGCGCCAGCAGCCCGGGACACGGGCTCTACAATGAGCAGTTCTTC.

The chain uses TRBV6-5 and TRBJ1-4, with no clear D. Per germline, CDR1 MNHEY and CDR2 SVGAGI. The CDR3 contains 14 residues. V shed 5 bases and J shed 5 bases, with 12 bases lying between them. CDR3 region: CASSRDRPNEKLFF. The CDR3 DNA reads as TGTGCCAGCAGTCGGGATCGCCCGAATGAAAAACTGTTTTTT.

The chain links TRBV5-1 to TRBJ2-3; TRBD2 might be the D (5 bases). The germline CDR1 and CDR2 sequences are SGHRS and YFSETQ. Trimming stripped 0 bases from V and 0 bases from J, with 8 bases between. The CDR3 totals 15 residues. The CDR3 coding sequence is TGCGCCAGCAGCTTGGATGGCGGGAGCACAGATACGCAGTATTTT. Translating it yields CASSLDGGSTDTQYF.

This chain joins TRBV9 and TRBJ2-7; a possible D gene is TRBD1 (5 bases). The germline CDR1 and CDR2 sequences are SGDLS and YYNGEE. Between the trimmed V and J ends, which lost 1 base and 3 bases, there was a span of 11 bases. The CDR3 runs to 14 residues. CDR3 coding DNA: TGTGCCAGCAGCGTAAGGGGCGATTACTACGAGCAGTACTTC. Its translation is CASSVRGDYYEQYF.

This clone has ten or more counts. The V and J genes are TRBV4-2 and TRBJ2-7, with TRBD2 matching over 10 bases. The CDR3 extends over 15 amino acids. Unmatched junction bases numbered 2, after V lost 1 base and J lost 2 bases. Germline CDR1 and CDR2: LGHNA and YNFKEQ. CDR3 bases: TGTGCCAGCAGCCAAGCTAGCGGGAGCGCCTACGAGCAGTACTTC. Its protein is CASSQASGSAYEQYF.

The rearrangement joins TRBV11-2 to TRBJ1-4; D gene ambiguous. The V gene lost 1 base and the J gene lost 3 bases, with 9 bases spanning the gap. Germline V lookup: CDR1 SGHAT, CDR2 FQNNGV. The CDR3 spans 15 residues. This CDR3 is CASSLGDFSNEKLFF. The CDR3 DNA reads TGTGCCAGCAGCTTAGGTGACTTCTCTAATGAAAAACTGTTTTTT.

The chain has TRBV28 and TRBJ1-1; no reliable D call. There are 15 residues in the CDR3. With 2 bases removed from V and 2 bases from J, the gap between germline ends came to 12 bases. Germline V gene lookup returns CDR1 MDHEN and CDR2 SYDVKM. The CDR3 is CASSLGRLGNTEAFF. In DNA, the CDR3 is TGTGCCAGCAGTTTAGGGCGTTTAGGAAACACTGAAGCTTTCTTT.

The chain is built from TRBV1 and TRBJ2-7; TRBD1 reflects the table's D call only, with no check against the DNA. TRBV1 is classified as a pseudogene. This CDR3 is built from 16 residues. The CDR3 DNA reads TGCACCAGCAGCCAATCTTCATACAGGGCTTCCTACGAGCAGTACTTC. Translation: CTSSQSSYRASYEQYF.

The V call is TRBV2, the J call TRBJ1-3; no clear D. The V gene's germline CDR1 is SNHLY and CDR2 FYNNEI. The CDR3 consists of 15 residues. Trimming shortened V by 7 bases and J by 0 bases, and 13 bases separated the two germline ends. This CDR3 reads CASTRGLYSGNTIYF. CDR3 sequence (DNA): TGTGCCAGCACCCGGGGTTTATACTCTGGAAACACCATATATTTT. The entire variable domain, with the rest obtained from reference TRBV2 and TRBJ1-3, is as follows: EPEVTQTPSHQVTQMGQEVILRCVPISNHLYFYWYRQILGQKVEFLVSFYNNEISEKSEIFDDQFSVERPDGSNFTLKIRSTKLEDSAMYFCASTRGLYSGNTIYFGEGSWLTVV.

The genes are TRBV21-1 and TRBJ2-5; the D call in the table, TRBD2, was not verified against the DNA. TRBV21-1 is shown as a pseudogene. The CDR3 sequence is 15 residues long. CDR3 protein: CASSPLSGGGETQYF. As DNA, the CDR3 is TGTGCCAGCAGCCCACTATCGGGGGGCGGAGAGACCCAGTACTTC.

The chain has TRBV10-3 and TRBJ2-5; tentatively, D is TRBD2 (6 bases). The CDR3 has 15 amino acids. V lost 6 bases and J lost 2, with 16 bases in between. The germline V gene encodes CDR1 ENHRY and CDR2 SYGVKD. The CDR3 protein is CAISSGAGGQETQYF. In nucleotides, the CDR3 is TGTGCCATCAGCTCCGGGGCCGGGGGACAAGAGACCCAGTACTTC.

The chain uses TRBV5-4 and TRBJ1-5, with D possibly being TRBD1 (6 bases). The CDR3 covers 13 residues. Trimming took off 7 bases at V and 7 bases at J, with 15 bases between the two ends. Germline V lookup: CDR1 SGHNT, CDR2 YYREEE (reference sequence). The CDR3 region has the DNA TGTGCCAGCGGACATCAGGGGCAGCAGCCCCAGCATTTT. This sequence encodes CASGHQGQQPQHF.

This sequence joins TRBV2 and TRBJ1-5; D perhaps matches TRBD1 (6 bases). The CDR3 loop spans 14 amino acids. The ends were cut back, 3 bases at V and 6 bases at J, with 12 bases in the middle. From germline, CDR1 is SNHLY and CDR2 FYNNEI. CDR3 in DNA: TGTGCCAGCAGTGACGTACAGGGCGCTCAGCCCCAGCATTTT. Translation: CASSDVQGAQPQHF.

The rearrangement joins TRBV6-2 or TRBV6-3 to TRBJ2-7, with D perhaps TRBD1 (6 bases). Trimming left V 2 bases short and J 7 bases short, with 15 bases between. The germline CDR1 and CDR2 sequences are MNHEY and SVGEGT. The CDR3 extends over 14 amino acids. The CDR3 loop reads CASSYNAGAGEQYF. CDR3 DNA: TGTGCCAGCAGTTACAATGCAGGGGCTGGAGAGCAGTACTTC.

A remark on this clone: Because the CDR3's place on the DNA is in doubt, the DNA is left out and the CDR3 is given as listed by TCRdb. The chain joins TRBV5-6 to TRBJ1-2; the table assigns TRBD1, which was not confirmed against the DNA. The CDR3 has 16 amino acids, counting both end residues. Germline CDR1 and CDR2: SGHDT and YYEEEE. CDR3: CASILDQGPSYYGYTF.

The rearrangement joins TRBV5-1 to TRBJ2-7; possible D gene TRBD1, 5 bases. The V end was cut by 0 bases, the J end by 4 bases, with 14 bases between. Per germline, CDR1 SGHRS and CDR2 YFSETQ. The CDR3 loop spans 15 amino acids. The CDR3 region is CASSLVSRTLYEQYF. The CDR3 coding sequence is TGCGCCAGCAGCTTGGTGTCCCGGACACTATACGAGCAGTACTTC.

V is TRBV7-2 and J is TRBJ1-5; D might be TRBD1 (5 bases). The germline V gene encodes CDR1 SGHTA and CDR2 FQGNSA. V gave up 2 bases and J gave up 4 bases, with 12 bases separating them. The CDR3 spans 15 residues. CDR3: CASSLTQGSNQPQHF. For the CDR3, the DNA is TGTGCCAGCAGCTTAACGCAGGGTAGTAATCAGCCCCAGCATTTT.